This entry concerns a single T cell receptor beta chain. Clinical histories supplied by participants themselves formed the basis of cohort assignment. The sample originates from a study of blood T cell repertoires in COVID-19. The wider study: Whether acute or convalescent, the COVID-19 samples came from the United States, Italy and Spain. In each case, the material was cDNA or gDNA derived from T cells, B-cell-depleted T cells, or PBMCs.

V lost 3 bases to trimming and J lost 3 bases; unmatched junction nucleotides: 9. CDR1 and CDR2 from the germline V gene are KGHDR and SFDVKD. The length of the CDR3 is 16 residues. In the study's own analysis: It was from reference gene primer amplification that nucleated cell counts were estimated. TCRdb's table, derived via immunoSEQ multiplex PCR, lists solely in-frame clones and lacks some. D and trimming come from the DNA, and the V and J calls and clone size come from that table. The sample has over 110,000 clones, 84% seen once. This chain uses TRBV24-1 with TRBJ1-2; TRBD1 matches at 7 bases. Sequenced sample: PBMCs or T cells enriched from blood (not recorded which). The TCR was taken from a man between 45 and 60 years old in a cohort exposed to, infected with or recovered from COVID-19 (not recorded which). CDR3: CATSDGTASSYYGYTF. For the CDR3, the DNA is TGTGCCACCAGTGATGGGACAGCTTCCTCATACTATGGCTACACCTTC.